This record looks at one T cell receptor beta chain sequence and its context. The antigen this receptor binds is unknown. Base qualities are not provided; no much larger clone lies one nucleotide away. The record originates from a study of yellow fever vaccine responses in identical twins (dated by TCRdb to 2017 to 2018). Regarding the study in general: In the study, vaccine-responding T cell clones were precisely tracked in identical twins. Results and caveats for the whole study, not just this receptor: According to the authors, the vaccine-induced T cell response in identical twins seemed to be partly convergent and partly specific to each individual.

CDR1 and CDR2 were assigned from the germline V gene (reference sequence) as SGHAT and FQDESV. Relative to germline, V is 2 bases shorter and J is 1 base shorter, with 13 bases between their ends. From its cysteine to its phenylalanine, the CDR3 spans 16 amino acids. Just CDR3 DNA is preserved here, 48 bases in frame from base 1. Library preparation used RT-PCR. TCRdb lists the instrument as Illumina HiSeq 2500. TCRdb trimmed public reads at Q25 via fastp, called clones via MiXCR and kept in-frame beta chains. One record per CDR3 amino acid sequence lists the most common genes and DNA. The sample data list more than 3,000 distinct CDR3 sequences, and about nine tenths of these were observed just once. The ten most abundant clones make up about 2.2% of the sample.

The clonotype originates from a woman between 18 and 29 years old who received the yellow fever vaccine. Donor details come from another sample of the same person, matched by shared clones. Recombination joined TRBV11-1 with TRBJ2-3, with TRBD1 as a weak D call on 5 bases. Material: T cells from blood (PBMCs), unsorted or a sorted subset (not recorded which), obtained before or after yellow fever vaccination (not recorded which). The DNA sequence reads TGTGCCAGCAGCTTACCCCCGCAGGGCGGCACAGATACGCAGTATTTT. Translated, it gives CASSLPPQGGTDTQYF.